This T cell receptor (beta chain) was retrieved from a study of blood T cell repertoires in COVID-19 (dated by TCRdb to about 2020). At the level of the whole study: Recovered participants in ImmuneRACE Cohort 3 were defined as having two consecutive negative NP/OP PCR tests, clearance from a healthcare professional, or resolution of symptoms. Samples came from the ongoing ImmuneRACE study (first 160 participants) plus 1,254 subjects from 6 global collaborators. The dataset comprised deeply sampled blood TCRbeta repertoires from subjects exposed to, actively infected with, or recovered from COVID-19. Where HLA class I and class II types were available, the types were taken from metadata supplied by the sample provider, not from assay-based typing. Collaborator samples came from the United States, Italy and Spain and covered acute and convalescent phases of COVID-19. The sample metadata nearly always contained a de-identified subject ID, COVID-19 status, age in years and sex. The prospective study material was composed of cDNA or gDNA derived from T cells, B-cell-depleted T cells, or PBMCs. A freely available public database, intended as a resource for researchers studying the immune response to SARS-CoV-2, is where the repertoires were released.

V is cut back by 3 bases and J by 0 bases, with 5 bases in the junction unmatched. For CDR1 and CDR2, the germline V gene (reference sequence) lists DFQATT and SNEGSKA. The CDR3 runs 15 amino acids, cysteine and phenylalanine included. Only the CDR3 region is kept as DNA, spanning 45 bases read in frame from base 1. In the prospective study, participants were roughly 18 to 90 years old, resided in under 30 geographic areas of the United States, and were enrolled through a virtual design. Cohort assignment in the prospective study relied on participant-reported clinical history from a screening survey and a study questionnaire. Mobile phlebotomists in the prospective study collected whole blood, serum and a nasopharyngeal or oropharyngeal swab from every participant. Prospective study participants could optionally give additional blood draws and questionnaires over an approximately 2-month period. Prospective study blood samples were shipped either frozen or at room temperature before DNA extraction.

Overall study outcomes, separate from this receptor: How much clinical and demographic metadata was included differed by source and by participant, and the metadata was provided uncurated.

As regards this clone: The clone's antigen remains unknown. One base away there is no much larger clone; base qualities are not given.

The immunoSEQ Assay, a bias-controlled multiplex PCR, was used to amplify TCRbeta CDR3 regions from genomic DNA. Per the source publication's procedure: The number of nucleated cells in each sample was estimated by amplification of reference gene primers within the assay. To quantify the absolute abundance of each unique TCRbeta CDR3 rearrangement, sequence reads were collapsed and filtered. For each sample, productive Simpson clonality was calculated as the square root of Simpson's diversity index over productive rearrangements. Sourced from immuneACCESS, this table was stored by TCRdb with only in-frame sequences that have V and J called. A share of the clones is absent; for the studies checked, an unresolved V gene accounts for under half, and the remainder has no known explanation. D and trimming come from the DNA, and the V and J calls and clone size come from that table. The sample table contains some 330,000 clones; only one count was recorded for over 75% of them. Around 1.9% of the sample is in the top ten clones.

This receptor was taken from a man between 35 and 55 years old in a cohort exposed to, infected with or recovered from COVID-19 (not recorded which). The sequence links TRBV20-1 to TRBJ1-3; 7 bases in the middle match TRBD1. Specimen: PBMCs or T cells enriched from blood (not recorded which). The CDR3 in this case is CSASVGTVSGNTIYF. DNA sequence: TGCAGTGCTAGTGTGGGGACAGTCTCTGGAAACACCATATATTTT.